This TCR beta chain was identified during a study of cytomegalovirus exposure and HLA in healthy donors. Whole-study results and caveats: A few CMV-associated chains were confirmed in vitro to be specific for CMV antigens. Productive status was seen about 87% or about 30% of the time for most TCR beta V segments in an earlier analysis. CMV serostatus stood as the only immune exposure information on hand.

Germline V lookup: CDR1 SGHTA, CDR2 FQGNSA. This CDR3 has 16 amino acids. V was cut by 2 bases and J by 1 base, with 14 bases left in between. It was with 60 Vbeta and 13 Jbeta primers that the PCR ran. Using immunoSEQ multiplex PCR, the repertoire was profiled, and TCRdb retains in-frame clones only, with some absent. Here the sample spans about 150,000 clones, 75% to 90% being singletons. For this clone: Its specificity is unknown.

The sequencing sample was made of PBMCs. This receptor was identified in a woman aged 25 to 39 in good health and CMV-seronegative. The J gene is TRBJ1-1, the V gene TRBV7-2; possible D gene TRBD1, 5 bases. The CDR3 spells CASSLRGPATNTEAFF. CDR3 coding DNA: TGTGCCAGCAGCTTAAGGGGCCCCGCGACGAACACTGAAGCTTTCTTT.